This T cell receptor (beta chain) was sequenced for a study of blood T cell repertoires in COVID-19. Assay: immunoSEQ multiplex PCR; the TCRdb copy retains only in-frame clones and omits some. Seen here are around 31,000 clones, around 87% observed once, and the top ten hold about 9.5%. The CDR3 is 16 amino acids. CDR1 and CDR2 (germline): MDHEN, SYDVKM. Losses at the gene ends were 6 bases for V and 2 bases for J; bases not matched to a gene: 8. This clone was seen a handful of times. The rearrangement links TRBV28 to TRBJ2-5; 11 bases fit TRBD2. The source is a man in his 60s with acute or convalescent COVID-19. Sequencing input: peripheral blood. Here the CDR3 DNA reads TGTGCCAGCAGCCAAACTAGCGGGAGAACTCAAGAGACCCAGTACTTC. Residues: CASSQTSGRTQETQYF.